One and the same sample provided the 32 T cell receptor beta chains below, sequenced in a study of T-cell memory formation after mild COVID-19 (dated by TCRdb to the early 2020s). The library was prepared using 5' RACE. Sequencing took place on an Illumina NovaSeq 6000. The public reads were reanalyzed by TCRdb: fastp trimming at Q25, MiXCR alignment, in-frame beta chains only. Each CDR3 protein gets just one entry, which takes the most common genes and DNA from the rows behind it. This sample is represented by 500,000 to 600,000 distinct CDR3 sequences; 15% to 20% of them were singletons. About 12% of the sample comes from the top ten. Sequencing was performed on PBMCs or a T cell subset sorted from them (not recorded which). These receptors originate from an adult woman who had mild COVID-19 (a few samples of this study predate the infection). The sample titles of this study are shuffled in the database, so cell type and time point are left out; the donor was told from shared clones.

This clonotype has just a few counts. J is TRBJ2-7 and V is TRBV27; 8 bases align to TRBD2. The CDR3 is 14 amino acids. Trimming cost V 5 bases and J 4 bases; bases outside gene matches: 7. The germline V gene encodes CDR1 MNHEY and CDR2 SMNVEV (reference sequence). This CDR3 is CASSEAGLAYEQYF. CDR3 nucleotides: TGTGCCAGCAGTGAGGCCGGACTAGCTTACGAGCAGTACTTC.

This clonotype was seen a handful of times. This chain connects TRBV7-2 to TRBJ2-7; possibly TRBD1 for D (6 bases). This CDR3 region has 14 residues. V was clipped by 1 base and J by 3 bases, with 10 bases between them. In germline, CDR1 is SGHTA, CDR2 FQGNSA. The CDR3 bases are TGTGCCAGCAGCTTAGGGTCAGGGGACTACGAGCAGTACTTC. It is translated as CASSLGSGDYEQYF.

This sequence joins TRBV7-3 and TRBJ2-3; possibly TRBD2 for D (5 bases). Trimming cost V 2 bases and J 0 bases, with 12 bases left between them. Germline V CDR1 and CDR2: SGHTA, FQGTGA. This CDR3 has 16 residues. CDR3 DNA: TGTGCCAGCAGCTTACTGGGTAGCGCAAGCACAGATACGCAGTATTTT. Translated, it gives CASSLLGSASTDTQYF.

The J gene is TRBJ2-3, the V gene TRBV7-2, with TRBD2 matching 8 bases. J was trimmed by 3 bases and V by 6 bases; bases with no gene match: 17. The CDR3 length is 18 residues. CDR1 is SGHTA and CDR2 is FQGNSA in the germline V gene. CDR3 loop: CASRNPGGRLGWTDTQYF. CDR3 sequence (DNA): TGTGCCAGCAGAAATCCTGGCGGGAGGCTCGGGTGGACAGATACGCAGTATTTT. The variable domain in full, completed from reference TRBV7-2 and TRBJ2-3, reads GAGVSQSPSNKVTEKGKDVELRCDPISGHTALYWYRQSLGQGLEFLIYFQGNSAPDKSGLPSDRFSAERTGGSVSTLTIQRTQQEDSAVYLCASRNPGGRLGWTDTQYFGPGTRLTVL.

This chain uses TRBV5-1 with TRBJ2-3; D may match TRBD1 or TRBD2 (5 bases each). The germline CDR1 and CDR2 sequences are SGHRS and YFSETQ. This CDR3 comprises 16 residues. Trimming left V 0 bases short and J 2 bases short, with 13 bases between. The CDR3 region has the DNA TGCGCCAGCAGCTTGGGTTTGGGGGAAGACACAGATACGCAGTATTTT. Encoded protein: CASSLGLGEDTDTQYF.

This clonotype has a count of ten or more. The rearrangement links TRBV12-3 or TRBV12-4 to TRBJ2-2; D unresolved. The CDR3 loop spans 12 amino acids. The V gene lost 6 bases and the J gene lost 4 bases, with 6 bases spanning the gap. In DNA form, the CDR3 reads TGTGCCAGCAGCTCCCTCACCGGGGAGCTGTTTTTT. Amino acid sequence: CASSSLTGELFF.

This clonotype has just a few counts. The chain links TRBV10-3 to TRBJ2-1; TRBD2 agrees at 8 bases. Germline V CDR1 and CDR2: ENHRY, SYGVKD. With V trimmed by 5 bases and J by 3 bases, 15 bases remained unmatched. The CDR3 runs 18 residues. The CDR3 coding sequence is TGTGCCATCAGTCTCGGTCCGTCAGCGGGGGCCGACTACAATGAGCAGTTCTTC. It encodes CAISLGPSAGADYNEQFF.

The rearrangement joins TRBV7-6 to TRBJ1-3; 8 bases fit TRBD1. Looked up from germline, CDR1 is SGHVS and CDR2 is FNYEAQ. This CDR3 comprises 16 residues. The V gene end was trimmed by 2 bases and the J gene end by 2 bases; junction bases not matched to a gene: 5. CDR3 DNA: TGTGCCAGCAGCTTACTCAAGACAGGGGCTGGAAACACCATATATTTT. It encodes CASSLLKTGAGNTIYF.

Ten or more counts support this clonotype. This chain links TRBV20-1 with TRBJ2-4, with D maybe TRBD1 (6 bases). The CDR3 totals 11 residues. Germline CDR1 reads DFQATT; CDR2 reads SNEGSKA (reference sequence). Trimming pared 5 bases from V and 6 bases from J, leaving 8 bases between. The CDR3 loop is CSAGRGNIQYF. For the CDR3, the DNA is TGCAGTGCTGGCAGGGGAAACATTCAGTACTTC.

This clonotype has ten or more counts. The chain combines TRBV11-2 with TRBJ2-2; a weak D match, TRBD2 (6 bases). From germline, CDR1 is SGHAT and CDR2 FQNNGV. CDR3 size: 11 residues. V was clipped by 5 bases and J by 14 bases, with 12 bases between them. CDR3 DNA: TGTGCCAGCAGCCCCGGGGGAGAACTGTTTTTT. Translated, it gives CASSPGGELFF.

This chain uses TRBV24-1 with TRBJ2-5, with 8 nucleotides matching TRBD2. Trimming cost V 5 bases and J 2 bases; bases outside gene matches: 0. This CDR3 has 13 residues. CDR1 KGHDR and CDR2 SFDVKD come from the germline V gene. CDR3 in DNA: TGTGCCACCAGTGGCGGGGGGCAAGAGACCCAGTACTTC. Translating it yields CATSGGGQETQYF.

This clonotype was seen more than once but under ten times. The V call is TRBV6-6, the J call TRBJ1-5; a possible D gene is TRBD1 (6 bases). The CDR3 runs 15 residues. Germline V CDR1 and CDR2: MNHNY, SVGAGI (reference sequence). The ends were cut back, 6 bases at V and 4 bases at J, with 16 bases in the middle. CDR3 loop: CASRTGTRNNQPQHF. The CDR3 bases are TGTGCCAGCAGAACCGGGACACGGAATAATCAGCCCCAGCATTTT.

This clonotype was detected only a few times. The V and J genes are TRBV9 and TRBJ1-1, with 12 nucleotides matching TRBD1. The V and J ends lost 3 bases and 8 bases, in that order; junction bases with no gene match: 8. Germline CDR1 reads SGDLS; CDR2 reads YYNGEE. The length of the CDR3 is 15 residues. The CDR3 nucleotides read TGTGCCAGCAGCGAAACCGGGACAGGGGGCCAAGAAGCTTTCTTT. Translated, it gives CASSETGTGGQEAFF. Together with reference TRBV9 and TRBJ1-1, the CDR3 gives the full variable domain: DSGVTQTPKHLITATGQRVTLRCSPRSGDLSVYWYQQSLDQGLQFLIQYYNGEERAKGNILERFSAQQFPDLHSELNLSSLELGDSALYFCASSETGTGGQEAFFGQGTRLTVV.

The gene calls are TRBV10-3 and TRBJ2-7; 8 positions agree with TRBD2. The CDR3 has 13 amino acids. From germline, CDR1 is ENHRY and CDR2 SYGVKD. The trim removed 6 bases at V and 3 bases at J, leaving 4 bases unmatched. CDR3 DNA sequence: TGTGCCATCAGCTTCGGGGGGGGCTACGAGCAGTACTTC. This codes for CAISFGGGYEQYF.

This clonotype was seen more than once but under ten times. The chain links TRBV7-2 to TRBJ1-2, with D hard to call. Trimming removed 3 bases at V and 6 bases at J, with 11 bases between. The CDR3 extends over 13 amino acids. Germline values: CDR1 SGHTA, CDR2 FQGNSA. The DNA of the CDR3 is TGTGCCAGCAGCTTCACGGGAGAGGATGGCTACACCTTC. Its protein is CASSFTGEDGYTF.

The chain employs TRBV12-3 or TRBV12-4 and TRBJ2-3, with 9 bases that match TRBD2. V was clipped by 6 bases and J by 1 base; unmatched bases: 5. The CDR3 runs to 15 residues. The CDR3 coding sequence is TGTGCCAGCAGGCCTAGGACTAGCGGCACAGATACGCAGTATTTT. It yields the protein CASRPRTSGTDTQYF.

In this sample, this clonotype turned up a few times. The chain employs TRBV28 and TRBJ2-7; 9 bases are a match to TRBD1. Trimming at V came to 7 bases and at J to 5 bases, leaving 9 bases not matched to a gene. This CDR3 spans 14 amino acids. In germline, CDR1 is MDHEN, CDR2 SYDVKM. The CDR3 spells CASNLLDRGNEQYF. Here the CDR3 DNA reads TGTGCCAGCAACTTGCTGGACAGGGGTAACGAGCAGTACTTC.

The V gene is TRBV7-6, the J gene TRBJ2-1, with 7 bases identical to TRBD1. Germline CDR1 reads SGHVS; CDR2 reads FNYEAQ. The CDR3 sequence is 14 residues long. The trim removed 1 base at V and 9 bases at J, leaving 6 bases unmatched. The CDR3 protein is CASSLVRQGSEQFF. CDR3 nucleotides: TGTGCCAGCAGCTTAGTTCGACAGGGTAGTGAGCAGTTCTTC.

The chain employs TRBV7-6 and TRBJ2-1; no reliable D call. The CDR3 spans 13 residues. V was pared by 1 base and J by 7 bases, with 8 bases between. Germline V CDR1 and CDR2: SGHVS, FNYEAQ. CDR3 region: CASSLEWSNEQFF. The CDR3 DNA follows: TGTGCCAGCAGCTTAGAGTGGTCGAATGAGCAGTTCTTC. Full variable domain (missing parts from reference TRBV7-6 and TRBJ2-1): GAGVSQSPRYKVTKRGQDVALRCDPISGHVSLYWYRQALGQGPEFLTYFNYEAQQDKSGLPNDRFSAERPEGSISTLTIQRTEQRDSAMYRCASSLEWSNEQFFGPGTRLTVL.

V is TRBV7-8 and J is TRBJ2-1; D is unresolved. The CDR3 is made up of 13 amino acids. V was trimmed by 4 bases and J by 5 bases, leaving 9 bases between them. Germline V gives CDR1 SGHVS, CDR2 FQNEAQ. The CDR3 DNA follows: TGTGCCAGCAGCTCGGGCCCCCACAATGAGCAGTTCTTC. Residues: CASSSGPHNEQFF.

The rearrangement uses TRBV24-1 and TRBJ1-1; 9 positions match TRBD1. This CDR3 has 15 residues. After removal of 2 bases from V and 7 bases from J, the junction contained 7 bases not matched to a gene. From germline, CDR1 is KGHDR and CDR2 SFDVKD. The DNA of the CDR3 is TGTGCCACCAGTGATTCCCGACAGGGGGACAATGAAGCTTTCTTT. Amino acids: CATSDSRQGDNEAFF.

This clonotype was seen a single time. The chain is built from TRBV10-1 and TRBJ2-5; tentatively, D is TRBD1 (6 bases). Trimming stripped 10 bases from V and 4 bases from J, with 22 bases between. This CDR3 has 15 amino acids. The germline CDR1 and CDR2 sequences are WNHNN and SYGVQD (reference sequence). This chain's CDR3 is CANSSRQEALETQYF. CDR3 sequence (DNA): TGCGCCAACAGCTCTAGACAGGAAGCCTTAGAGACCCAGTACTTC.

The sample holds many counts of this clonotype. The V gene is TRBV29-1, the J gene TRBJ2-2; a possible D gene is TRBD1 (6 bases). CDR3 size: 14 residues. Trimming took 6 bases from V and 0 from J, leaving 11 bases between them. Germline assignment: CDR1 SQVTM and CDR2 ANQGSEA. The CDR3 DNA follows: TGCAGCGTCGAGGGACAAGCGAACACCGGGGAGCTGTTTTTT. Translation: CSVEGQANTGELFF.

This clonotype has more than one count but fewer than ten. The chain combines TRBV24-1 with TRBJ2-1, with 8 bases matching TRBD2. With V trimmed by 5 bases and J by 6 bases, 5 bases remained unmatched. The germline gives CDR1 KGHDR, CDR2 SFDVKD. This CDR3 is built from 14 residues. CDR3 amino acids: CATSVPGLVNEQFF. The CDR3 DNA follows: TGTGCCACCAGTGTCCCGGGACTAGTCAATGAGCAGTTCTTC.

This clonotype was detected only once. DNA for the CDR3: TGTGCTAGTGGTTACCCCGCGGGACTAGCGGGGGCCTACGAGCAGTACTTC. It specifies CASGYPAGLAGAYEQYF. V and J are TRBV12-5 and TRBJ2-7; the match to TRBD2 covers 14 bases. The V segment lost 4 bases and the J segment 2 bases; nucleotides outside the gene matches: 7. This CDR3 is 17 amino acids long. Per germline, CDR1 LGHNT and CDR2 FRNRAP.

V gene TRBV29-1 combines with J gene TRBJ2-5; 9 bases match TRBD1. CDR1 SQVTM and CDR2 ANQGSEA come from the germline V gene. The CDR3 consists of 15 residues. With V trimmed by 7 bases and J by 2 bases, 11 bases remained unmatched. In DNA, the CDR3 is TGCAGCGGCGTACAGGGGGCGCTTGGGCAAGAGACCCAGTACTTC. Translated: CSGVQGALGQETQYF.

This rearrangement joins TRBV4-1 to TRBJ1-6; D is undetermined. V was pared by 0 bases and J by 10 bases, with 7 bases between. The germline V gene has CDR1 MGHRA and CDR2 YSYEKL. There are 13 residues in the CDR3. In DNA form, the CDR3 reads TGCGCCAGCAGCCAAGAGTGGATATCACCCCTCCACTTT. Translated: CASSQEWISPLHF.

This clonotype has just a few counts. The chain employs TRBV5-1 and TRBJ2-1; 8 bases are a match to TRBD1. Germline-derived CDR1 and CDR2 are SGHRS and YFSETQ. CDR3 size: 16 residues. The junction had 11 bases not matched to a gene; V was cut back by 4 bases and J by 5 bases. CDR3 protein: CASSLGQGFIDNEQFF. Here the CDR3 DNA reads TGCGCCAGCAGCCTTGGACAGGGTTTTATTGACAATGAGCAGTTCTTC. The full variable domain, its missing parts supplied by reference TRBV5-1 and TRBJ2-1, is KAGVTQTPRYLIKTRGQQVTLSCSPISGHRSVSWYQQTPGQGLQFLFEYFSETQRNKGNFPGRFSGRQFSNSRSEMNVSTLELGDSALYLCASSLGQGFIDNEQFFGPGTRLTVL.

This clonotype was counted a few times. The chain couples TRBV2 to TRBJ1-1, with TRBD1 identical over 12 bases. The CDR3 is 13 residues long. Germline lookup yields CDR1 SNHLY and CDR2 FYNNEI. The V segment lost 11 bases and the J segment 8 bases; nucleotides outside the gene matches: 9. The CDR3 DNA sequence: TGTGCCGGGGGACAGGGGGCGGAAGTAGAAGCTTTCTTT. This translates into CAGGQGAEVEAFF.

The J gene is TRBJ2-7, the V gene TRBV3-1; 8 nucleotides match TRBD1. Germline loops: CDR1 LGHDT, CDR2 YNNKEL (reference sequence). This CDR3 has 14 residues. J gave up 5 bases and V 4 bases, and 7 bases lay outside the gene matches. This CDR3 reads CASSRYRGDHEQYF. The CDR3 bases are TGTGCCAGCAGCCGTTACAGGGGGGACCACGAGCAGTACTTC.

This clonotype was counted between two and nine times. The rearrangement links TRBV20-1 to TRBJ2-1; tentative D call: TRBD2 (5 bases). The V gene's germline CDR1 is DFQATT and CDR2 SNEGSKA (reference sequence). The CDR3 totals 14 residues. V lost 6 bases to trimming and J lost 4 bases, with 16 bases between them. The CDR3 DNA reads as TGCAGTGCCGCGGCTTGGCGAGGGTACAATGAGCAGTTCTTC. It is translated as CSAAAWRGYNEQFF.

A few counts support this clonotype. This chain joins TRBV2 and TRBJ2-2; 7 positions match TRBD1. The CDR3 consists of 16 residues. The germline gives CDR1 SNHLY, CDR2 FYNNEI. V was pared by 3 bases and J by 0 bases, with 4 bases of the junction left unmatched. CDR3 amino acids: CASSDPDRANTGELFF. CDR3 in DNA: TGTGCCAGCAGTGACCCTGACAGGGCGAACACCGGGGAGCTGTTTTTT.